The T cell receptor (beta chain) described here comes from a study of Ad26.COV2.S vaccination and SARS-CoV-2 variants. Looking at the study overall: The donor participated in the COV1001 trial, in its Ad26.COV2.S arm.

Treatment defined: around 19 received Ad26.COV2.S at low or high dose, single or two shots; 5 received placebo; per-sample allocation not given. Sample collection was performed on day 63 after the first vaccine or placebo injection. An 18-55-year-old adult in Boston served as donor. V lost 2 bases, J lost 10 bases, and 14 bases lay in between. The CDR3 is 12 amino acids. The V gene's germline CDR1 is GTSNPN and CDR2 SVGIG (reference sequence). The count of this clone is one. The antigen is undetermined. Repertoires were generated with immunoSEQ multiplex PCR, while TCRdb's copy carries only in-frame clones and drops some. The repertoire includes 430,000 or so clones, approximately 90% of them detected once, and roughly an eighth sits in the top ten. Overall study results and limits: CD8+ and CD4+ T cells specific for spike reportedly responded with substantial breadth after vaccination. Individuals receiving vaccine had higher spike-specific TCR breadth than placebo recipients did.

V usage is TRBV30 and J usage is TRBJ1-2; tentative D call: TRBD1 (5 bases). The receptor comes from a person between 18 and 65 years old who received the Ad26.COV2.S COVID-19 vaccine or a placebo. The sample in question was peripheral blood, obtained in a trial of Ad26.COV2.S vaccine versus placebo. DNA of the CDR3: TGTGCCTGGAGTTACGGGACCGGTAACTACACCTTC. Its translation is CAWSYGTGNYTF.